These 30 T cell receptor beta chains came from one sample sequenced in a study of cytotoxic CD8 clonotypes in ibrutinib-treated CLL. Clones were sequenced by immunoSEQ multiplex PCR, and TCRdb holds only the in-frame ones, with some missing. This sample has some 81,000 clones; roughly three quarters occur once, and the top ten carry approximately 5%. The sample in question was PBMCs, obtained after 12 months of ibrutinib treatment. Source of these receptors: a human donor with chronic lymphocytic leukemia.

The chain has TRBV6-5 and TRBJ2-7; D is possibly TRBD1 (7 bases). This CDR3 is 12 amino acids long. The germline gives CDR1 MNHEY, CDR2 SVGAGI. Trimming shortened V by 8 bases and J by 5 bases, and 13 bases separated the two germline ends. CDR3 sequence (DNA): TGTGCCAGCGGGCAGGGGGGACACGAGCAGTACTTC. This codes for CASGQGGHEQYF.

The chain couples TRBV2 to TRBJ1-1, with TRBD1 as a possible D gene (5 bases). Trimming pared 5 bases from V and 7 bases from J, leaving 11 bases between. CDR3 length: 12 amino acids. The germline V gene has CDR1 SNHLY and CDR2 FYNNEI. Here the CDR3 reads CASSPETVEAFF. The CDR3 DNA reads as TGTGCCAGCAGTCCCGAGACAGTTGAAGCTTTCTTT.

This chain connects TRBV6-1 to TRBJ1-3; the D is unclear. Trimming took off 7 bases at V and 0 bases at J, with 13 bases between the two ends. The CDR3 runs to 15 residues. Germline V gene data show CDR1 as MNHNS and CDR2 as SASEGT. In DNA, the CDR3 is TGTGCCAGCATCTTCGGGCCGCGCTCTGGAAACACCATATATTTT. This translates into CASIFGPRSGNTIYF.

V is TRBV18 and J is TRBJ2-5, with no clear D. The V and J ends lost 2 bases and 1 base respectively, with 5 bases between them. This CDR3 is built from 13 residues. The germline V gene encodes CDR1 KGHSH and CDR2 LQKENI. In nucleotides, the CDR3 is TGTGCCAGCTCACCAAACAGCCAAGAGACCCAGTACTTC. This translates into CASSPNSQETQYF.

The rearrangement uses TRBV6-5 and TRBJ2-2, with a tentative D call TRBD2 (6 bases). This CDR3 has 14 residues. Trimming took off 5 bases at V and 6 bases at J, with 13 bases between the two ends. The germline V gene has CDR1 MNHEY and CDR2 SVGAGI. Here the CDR3 DNA reads TGTGCCAGCAGTCCCACGGGGGAGGCCGGGGAGCTGTTTTTT. It yields the protein CASSPTGEAGELFF.

This chain links TRBV28 with TRBJ2-7; 8 nucleotides line up with TRBD2. Germline CDR1 MDHEN, CDR2 SYDVKM. This CDR3 comprises 13 residues. Losses at the gene ends were 4 bases for V and 5 bases for J; bases not matched to a gene: 4. In DNA form, the CDR3 reads TGTGCCAGCAGTTCGGGGGGGCCAGACGAGCAGTACTTC. Its translation is CASSSGGPDEQYF.

The chain uses TRBV6-6 and TRBJ1-1; D possibly corresponds to TRBD1 (5 bases). This CDR3 region has 13 residues. V was clipped by 8 bases and J by 5 bases, with 15 bases between them. The germline V gene has CDR1 MNHNY and CDR2 SVGAGI (reference sequence). CDR3 loop: CASSLGVRTEAFF. The CDR3 DNA follows: TGTGCCAGCTCGTTGGGGGTTAGGACTGAAGCTTTCTTT.

This clone is medium-sized in the sample. This chain uses TRBV21-1 with TRBJ1-3; no check of the table's D call, TRBD1, against the DNA was made. TRBV21-1 is a recognized pseudogene. There are 19 residues in the CDR3. The CDR3 spells CASSSPPGGQGASGNTIYF. The CDR3 nucleotides read TGTGCCAGCAGCTCACCCCCGGGGGGACAGGGGGCGAGTGGAAACACCATATATTTT.

This chain uses TRBV6-5 with TRBJ2-5, with 7 bases that match TRBD1. V dropped 2 bases and J dropped 2; count of bases not matched to a gene: 5. This CDR3 region has 15 residues. CDR1 is MNHEY and CDR2 is SVGAGI in the germline V gene. CDR3: CASSYQPGQQETQYF. In nucleotides, the CDR3 is TGTGCCAGCAGTTACCAACCGGGACAGCAAGAGACCCAGTACTTC.

The chain joins TRBV6-5 to TRBJ2-7; D is unclear. V lost 6 bases to trimming and J lost 11 bases, with 14 bases between them. CDR3 length: 11 residues. CDR1 MNHEY and CDR2 SVGAGI come from the germline V gene. The CDR3 DNA reads TGTGCCAGCAGCTCCCTCGGTGGGGAGTACTTC. Its protein product is CASSSLGGEYF.

This chain links TRBV15 with TRBJ2-6; weak D call: TRBD1 (5 bases). Germline V gives CDR1 LNHNV, CDR2 YYDKDF (reference sequence). Trimming stripped 3 bases from V and 1 base from J, with 7 bases between. This CDR3 is built from 15 residues. CDR3 sequence: CATSRTVSGANVLTF. The CDR3 DNA sequence: TGTGCCACCAGCAGGACAGTATCTGGGGCCAACGTCCTGACTTTC.

The chain has TRBV5-6 and TRBJ2-3, with 9 bases aligning to TRBD1. V shed 4 bases, J shed 2 bases, and the junction held 2 bases outside the gene matches. Germline V gene lookup returns CDR1 SGHDT and CDR2 YYEEEE. The CDR3 is made up of 14 amino acids. DNA for the CDR3: TGTGCCAGCAGCGGACAGGGGTCCACAGATACGCAGTATTTT. It codes for CASSGQGSTDTQYF.

This clone has only a few counts. The rearrangement links TRBV6-6 to TRBJ2-7; D is possibly TRBD1 (5 bases). CDR1 is MNHNY, CDR2 SVGAGI, per germline (reference sequence). CDR3 length: 15 residues. V lost 2 bases, J lost 0 bases, and 11 bases lay in between. The CDR3 DNA reads as TGTGCCAGCAGTTACGGGGCAGAGAGCTCCTACGAGCAGTACTTC. It translates to CASSYGAESSYEQYF.

This chain links TRBV6-6 with TRBJ2-7; 7 nucleotides agree with TRBD1. Per germline, CDR1 MNHNY and CDR2 SVGAGI (reference sequence). Germline trimming cut 7 bases from V and 7 bases from J; bases unmatched to any gene: 7. The length of the CDR3 is 12 residues. The CDR3 reads CASTKGAGEQYF. The DNA for the CDR3 is TGTGCCAGCACCAAGGGGGCTGGGGAGCAGTACTTC.

The genes are TRBV7-2 and TRBJ1-2; TRBD1 matches 8 bases. This CDR3 has 12 residues. Germline V lookup: CDR1 SGHTA, CDR2 FQGNSA. V dropped 8 bases and J dropped 4; count of bases not matched to a gene: 3. The CDR3 DNA follows: TGTGCCAGCCGACAGGGGTCCTATGGCTACACCTTC. It encodes CASRQGSYGYTF.

This sequence joins TRBV5-6 and TRBJ2-7; perhaps TRBD1 as D (5 bases). This CDR3 contains 15 residues. V lost 1 base and J 2 bases, leaving 13 bases between the germline ends. Germline V lookup: CDR1 SGHDT, CDR2 YYEEEE. The CDR3 coding sequence is TGTGCCAGCAGCTTGTGGGTTGTAGGGGCCTACGAGCAGTACTTC. Translation: CASSLWVVGAYEQYF. Filled out from reference TRBV5-6 and TRBJ2-7, the complete variable domain reads DAGVTQSPTHLIKTRGQQVTLRCSPKSGHDTVSWYQQALGQGPQFIFQYYEEEERQRGNFPDRFSGHQFPNYSSELNVNALLLGDSALYLCASSLWVVGAYEQYFGPGTRLTVT.

J is TRBJ2-7 and V is TRBV10-3, with D perhaps matching TRBD2 (6 bases). There are 13 residues in the CDR3. Between the trimmed V and J ends, which lost 10 bases and 7 bases, there was a span of 20 bases. Germline V CDR1 and CDR2: ENHRY, SYGVKD. CDR3 residues: CATQRAPGVEQYF. The CDR3 DNA sequence: TGTGCCACCCAGCGGGCCCCAGGCGTGGAGCAGTACTTC.

The chain couples TRBV4-3 to TRBJ1-4; D may be TRBD1 (5 bases). V dropped 1 base and J dropped 7 bases, with 16 bases sitting between them. CDR1 is LGHNA and CDR2 is YSLEER in the germline V gene. The CDR3 has 16 residues. The DNA of the CDR3 is TGCGCCAGCAGCCAAGTGCATCGACCTGGGGGTGAAAAACTGTTTTTT. This codes for CASSQVHRPGGEKLFF.

This clone was seen more than once but under ten times. The rearrangement uses TRBV9 and TRBJ2-3, with D possibly TRBD2 on 5 matching bases. CDR1 is SGDLS and CDR2 is YYNGEE in the germline V gene. With 3 bases removed from V and 6 bases from J, the gap between germline ends came to 11 bases. This CDR3 has 13 amino acids. CDR3 nucleotides: TGTGCCAGCAGCGCCGGACTTGGGGATACGCAGTATTTT. Translating gives CASSAGLGDTQYF.

The V and J genes are TRBV7-9 and TRBJ1-1; tentative D call: TRBD1 (6 bases). V lost 7 bases and J 8 bases, leaving 11 bases between the germline ends. Germline values: CDR1 SEHNR, CDR2 FQNEAQ (reference sequence). This CDR3 has 11 residues. CDR3 DNA: TGTGCCAGCACCCGGACAGCCGAAGCTTTCTTT. This codes for CASTRTAEAFF.

This sequence joins TRBV5-6 and TRBJ1-2; no firm D call. Germline V gene lookup returns CDR1 SGHDT and CDR2 YYEEEE. Trimming left V 4 bases short and J 8 bases short, with 12 bases between. The CDR3 covers 12 residues. The CDR3 loop is CASSAGRWGYTF. CDR3 nucleotides: TGTGCCAGCAGCGCAGGACGTTGGGGCTACACCTTC.

The V and J genes are TRBV7-2 and TRBJ2-3, with D unresolved. This CDR3 is 13 amino acids long. Trimming stripped 0 bases from V and 7 bases from J, with 8 bases between. Looked up from germline, CDR1 is SGHTA and CDR2 is FQGNSA. The chain's CDR3 is CASSLASTYTQYF. DNA of the CDR3: TGTGCCAGCAGCTTAGCTAGTACCTATACGCAGTATTTT.

The rearrangement joins TRBV7-2 to TRBJ1-5; no firm D call. The CDR3 totals 16 residues. Per germline, CDR1 SGHTA and CDR2 FQGNSA. The V and J ends lost 4 bases and 3 bases respectively, with 16 bases between them. The DNA for the CDR3 is TGTGCCAGCAGCTCTGGGCCCGCGGGGTTCAATCAGCCCCAGCATTTT. This sequence encodes CASSSGPAGFNQPQHF.

CDR3 DNA: TGCGCCAGCAGCTTCGAGGCGGGAGCCTACAATGAGCAGTTCTTC. Its protein is CASSFEAGAYNEQFF. The chain employs TRBV5-1 and TRBJ2-1; 7 bases align to TRBD2. This CDR3 comprises 15 residues. The V gene end was trimmed by 2 bases and the J gene end by 2 bases; junction bases not matched to a gene: 4. Looked up from germline, CDR1 is SGHRS and CDR2 is YFSETQ. The variable domain in full, completed from reference TRBV5-1 and TRBJ2-1, reads KAGVTQTPRYLIKTRGQQVTLSCSPISGHRSVSWYQQTPGQGLQFLFEYFSETQRNKGNFPGRFSGRQFSNSRSEMNVSTLELGDSALYLCASSFEAGAYNEQFFGPGTRLTVL.

The rearrangement joins TRBV30 to TRBJ1-3, with unresolved D. Trimming shortened V by 0 bases and J by 0 bases, and 12 bases separated the two germline ends. Germline V CDR1 and CDR2: GTSNPN, SVGIG (reference sequence). This CDR3 region has 16 residues. CDR3 in DNA: TGTGCCTGGAGTGTAGGCCTGTTCTTCTCTGGAAACACCATATATTTT. This encodes CAWSVGLFFSGNTIYF.

This clone was observed a single time. V is TRBV7-7 and J is TRBJ2-3; tentatively, D is TRBD2 (6 bases). This CDR3 spans 14 amino acids. Germline V lookup: CDR1 SSHAT, CDR2 FNYEAQ (reference sequence). V lost 1 base to trimming and J lost 5 bases, with 10 bases between them. The CDR3 DNA sequence: TGTGCCAGCAGCTTAGGGGGACTGGAAGATACGCAGTATTTT. Protein product: CASSLGGLEDTQYF.

The V call is TRBV11-2, the J call TRBJ1-2; D unclear. Per the germline V gene, CDR1 is SGHAT and CDR2 is FQNNGV. V lost 3 bases and J lost 4, with 12 bases in between. There are 14 residues in the CDR3. CDR3 in DNA: TGTGCCAGCAGCTTTGTTTCGGGAGGCTATGGCTACACCTTC. Protein sequence: CASSFVSGGYGYTF.

Of note for this clone: Sequence at one end of the junction differs from germline and may be a read error. The V and J genes are TRBV4-2 and TRBJ2-1; tentative D call: TRBD2 (5 bases). Germline loops: CDR1 LGHNA, CDR2 YNFKEQ. The CDR3 extends over 14 amino acids. CDR3 coding DNA: TGTGCCAGCAGCCAAGATGCGACCGGGCCCCTCGGGGTCTTC. Amino acids: CASSQDATGPLGVF.

This clone showed up just once. This chain joins TRBV7-2 and TRBJ1-2; possibly TRBD1 for D (5 bases). This CDR3 region has 16 residues. Trimming left V 0 bases short and J 4 bases short, with 15 bases between. The germline V gene encodes CDR1 SGHTA and CDR2 FQGNSA. CDR3 bases: TGTGCCAGCAGCTTAGCCCCCCAAACAGGAATCTATGGCTACACCTTC. Protein sequence: CASSLAPQTGIYGYTF.

J is TRBJ1-4 and V is TRBV18, with TRBD1 as a possible D gene (6 bases). The CDR3 covers 12 residues. CDR1 and CDR2 (germline): KGHSH, LQKENI. V lost 8 bases and J lost 12, with 16 bases in between. The CDR3 coding sequence is TGTGCCAGCCGGGACACCGATCGGGAACTGTTTTTT. Translation gives CASRDTDRELFF.